Listed below are T cell receptor beta chains from one sample, sequenced in a study of T cell responses to AZD1222 COVID-19 vaccine. The data were produced by immunoSEQ multiplex PCR, yet TCRdb's version contains in-frame clones alone and is incomplete. The sample yields around 140,000 clones, 90% seen once. The sample in question was peripheral blood, obtained on day 0 of AZD1222 vaccination. These receptors were collected from an adult in good health. Each CDR3 is given with its conserved first and last residue. The D gene is left open where the match is weak. Some rows mark clone size as missing; the rest say once, few, many or name a class of expanded clone.

J gene | clone size | D gene | V gene | CDR3 DNA | CDR3 protein
TRBJ1-5 | NA | TRBD1 | TRBV13 | TGTGCCAGCAGCTGGGGACAGGGGTATCAGCCCCAGCATTTT | CASSWGQGYQPQHF
TRBJ2-3 | few | NA | TRBV21-1 | TGTGCCAGCAGCAAAGTTGATAGCGGCACAGATACGCAGTATTTT | CASSKVDSGTDTQYF
TRBJ2-7 | NA | TRBD1 | TRBV15 | TGTGCCACCAGCAGACCCGGACAGGGATATTCCTACGAGCAGTACTTC | CATSRPGQGYSYEQYF
TRBJ2-1 | NA | NA | TRBV6-5 | TGTGCCAGCAAAGCCGGGACCTGGAACAATGAGCAGTTCTTC | CASKAGTWNNEQFF
TRBJ1-1 | NA | NA | TRBV4-1 | TGCGCCAGCAGCCAGGCACCGAACACTGAAGCTTTCTTT | CASSQAPNTEAFF
TRBJ1-6 | NA | NA | TRBV5-4 | TGTGCCAGCAGCCTGGGAGGCGTAGGGGACGGTTCACCCCTCCACTTT | CASSLGGVGDGSPLHF
TRBJ2-5 | NA | NA | TRBV28 | TGTGCCAGCAGTGCAAACGGACAAGAGACCCAGTACTTC | CASSANGQETQYF
TRBJ2-5 | NA | TRBD1 | TRBV11-3 | TGTGCCAGCAGCACACGACAGGGGGCGAGGGAGACCCAGTACTTC | CASSTRQGARETQYF
TRBJ2-7 | NA | NA | TRBV18 | TGTGCCAGCTCACCAGGCCCTAGCCTCGAGCAGTACTTC | CASSPGPSLEQYF
TRBJ2-1 | NA | NA | TRBV6-5 | TGTGCCAGCACCCCCGGGGGGCCTCACAATGAGCAGTTCTTC | CASTPGGPHNEQFF
TRBJ2-7 | NA | TRBD2 | TRBV15 | TGTGCCACCAGCGGGGGGGTAGGGATAGCCTACGAGCAGTACTTC | CATSGGVGIAYEQYF
TRBJ2-5 | NA | TRBD1 | TRBV5-1 | TGCGCCAGCAGCGCCGGGACAGCTAGGGAGACCCAGTACTTC | CASSAGTARETQYF
TRBJ1-3 | NA | TRBD1 | TRBV30 | TGTGCCTGGAGTGTCCAGGGGGCTGACACCATATATTTT | CAWSVQGADTIYF
TRBJ1-5 | few | TRBD1 | TRBV19 | TGTGCCAGTAGATGGGGACAGGGGGTTAAGGGCAATCAGCCCCAGCATTTT | CASRWGQGVKGNQPQHF
TRBJ2-1 | once | NA | TRBV18 | TGTGCCAGCTCACCAAGGGGGGCGTCGGTCGAGCAGTTCTTC | CASSPRGASVEQFF
TRBJ1-2 | once | TRBD1 | TRBV27 | TGTGCCAGCAGTCCGCGACAGGGGGTTTTATATGGCTACACCTTC | CASSPRQGVLYGYTF